The rows below give T cell receptor beta chains drawn from one sample of a study of OX40 agonist ivuxolimab in advanced cancers. Repertoires were generated with immunoSEQ multiplex PCR, while TCRdb's copy carries only in-frame clones and drops some. The sample lists about 49,000 clones; less than 85% were seen once. The material was CD4+ or CD8+ T cells sorted from blood, obtained in a trial of the OX40 agonist ivuxolimab. The receptors stem from an adult with an advanced solid tumor such as melanoma, head and neck, liver or kidney cancer. The CDR3 runs from the conserved cysteine through the conserved F or W. The D gene is left open where the match is weak. Size is stated for part of the rows, as once, few or many counts, or as a class when the clone is expanded.

j_gene: TRBJ2-3
len: 14
d_gene: -
v_gene: TRBV6-6
abundance: -
CDR3aa: CASSYSGGTDTQYF
CDR3nt: TGTGCCAGCAGTTACTCTGGAGGCACAGATACGCAGTATTTT

j_gene: TRBJ2-1
len: 14
d_gene: -
v_gene: TRBV7-9
abundance: -
CDR3aa: CASSLSGNRNEQFF
CDR3nt: TGTGCCAGCAGCTTAAGTGGGAATCGCAATGAGCAGTTCTTC

j_gene: TRBJ2-7
len: 14
d_gene: -
v_gene: TRBV28
abundance: -
CDR3aa: CASSLAVGLYEQYF
CDR3nt: TGTGCCAGCAGCCTCGCTGTTGGGCTCTACGAGCAGTACTTC

j_gene: TRBJ1-5
len: 15
d_gene: -
v_gene: TRBV7-2
abundance: -
CDR3aa: CASSFQGTSNQPQHF
CDR3nt: TGTGCCAGCAGCTTCCAGGGGACGAGCAATCAGCCCCAGCATTTT

j_gene: TRBJ2-2
len: 14
d_gene: -
v_gene: TRBV30
abundance: -
CDR3aa: CACARRGPHGELFF
CDR3nt: TGTGCCTGCGCTAGGCGGGGCCCCCACGGGGAGCTGTTTTTT

j_gene: TRBJ2-5
len: 11
d_gene: -
v_gene: TRBV5-1
abundance: few
CDR3aa: CASSLLGTWDF
CDR3nt: TGCGCCAGCAGCTTGTTGGGGACTTGGGACTTC

j_gene: TRBJ2-1
len: 16
d_gene: -
v_gene: TRBV7-7
abundance: -
CDR3aa: CASSLLPVLAFNEQFF
CDR3nt: TGTGCCAGCAGCCTACTGCCGGTACTAGCCTTCAATGAGCAGTTCTTC

j_gene: TRBJ2-5
len: 13
d_gene: -
v_gene: TRBV29-1
abundance: -
CDR3aa: CSVAEGLQETQYF
CDR3nt: TGCAGCGTTGCGGAGGGACTTCAAGAGACCCAGTACTTC

j_gene: TRBJ2-7
len: 16
d_gene: -
v_gene: TRBV27
abundance: -
CDR3aa: CASSLGRIGGTYEQYF
CDR3nt: TGTGCCAGCAGTTTAGGTCGAATAGGTGGGACTTACGAGCAGTACTTC

j_gene: TRBJ2-3
len: 15
d_gene: TRBD2
v_gene: TRBV6-5
abundance: -
CDR3aa: CASSSAGTSGVTQYF
CDR3nt: TGTGCCAGCAGTTCCGCCGGGACTAGCGGGGTTACGCAGTATTTT

j_gene: TRBJ1-5
len: 15
d_gene: -
v_gene: TRBV15
abundance: -
CDR3aa: CATSRDPGGREPQHF
CDR3nt: TGTGCCACCAGCAGAGATCCGGGGGGGCGGGAGCCCCAGCATTTT

j_gene: TRBJ2-1
len: 14
d_gene: TRBD2
v_gene: TRBV7-2
abundance: -
CDR3aa: CASSVGGAYNEQFF
CDR3nt: TGTGCCAGCAGCGTGGGAGGGGCCTACAATGAGCAGTTCTTC

j_gene: TRBJ1-2
len: 16
d_gene: -
v_gene: TRBV4-1
abundance: -
CDR3aa: CASSQEGTSVNYGYTF
CDR3nt: TGCGCCAGCAGCCAAGAAGGCACAAGCGTCAACTATGGCTACACCTTC

j_gene: TRBJ2-7
len: 14
d_gene: TRBD1
v_gene: TRBV11-3
abundance: -
CDR3aa: CASSAGTGVGEQYF
CDR3nt: TGTGCCAGCAGCGCCGGGACAGGGGTGGGCGAGCAGTACTTC

j_gene: TRBJ2-1
len: 15
d_gene: TRBD2
v_gene: TRBV5-1
abundance: -
CDR3aa: CASRPQVAGGNEQFF
CDR3nt: TGCGCCAGCAGGCCCCAAGTAGCGGGAGGGAATGAGCAGTTCTTC

j_gene: TRBJ2-7
len: 15
d_gene: TRBD2
v_gene: TRBV6-1
abundance: -
CDR3aa: CASSDQGGRAYEQYF
CDR3nt: TGTGCCAGCAGTGATCAGGGCGGGAGGGCCTACGAGCAGTACTTC

j_gene: TRBJ2-1
len: 14
d_gene: -
v_gene: TRBV18
abundance: -
CDR3aa: CASSPPTGTNEQFF
CDR3nt: TGTGCCAGCTCACCCCCGACCGGGACCAATGAGCAGTTCTTC

j_gene: TRBJ1-5
len: 14
d_gene: -
v_gene: TRBV6-5
abundance: -
CDR3aa: CASSWDRSNQPQHF
CDR3nt: TGTGCCAGCAGTTGGGACCGTAGCAATCAGCCCCAGCATTTT

j_gene: TRBJ2-7
len: 15
d_gene: TRBD2
v_gene: TRBV28
abundance: -
CDR3aa: CASSFGGGRVYEQYF
CDR3nt: TGTGCCAGCAGTTTTGGCGGGGGACGGGTCTACGAGCAGTACTTC

j_gene: TRBJ1-2
len: 16
d_gene: TRBD1
v_gene: TRBV11-2
abundance: -
CDR3aa: CASSDRRQGTNYGYTF
CDR3nt: TGTGCCAGCAGCGATCGACGACAGGGAACGAACTATGGCTACACCTTC

j_gene: TRBJ1-1
len: 16
d_gene: TRBD1
v_gene: TRBV6-7
abundance: few
CDR3aa: CASSYSRQGPNTEAFF
CDR3nt: TGTGCCAGCAGTTACTCCAGACAGGGCCCGAACACTGAAGCTTTCTTT

j_gene: TRBJ2-1
len: 16
d_gene: TRBD1
v_gene: TRBV5-4
abundance: -
CDR3aa: CASSPGLGQARNEQFF
CDR3nt: TGTGCCAGCAGCCCGGGTCTAGGACAGGCGCGCAATGAGCAGTTCTTC

j_gene: TRBJ2-1
len: 14
d_gene: TRBD1
v_gene: TRBV29-1
abundance: -
CDR3aa: CSVLFGTGGNEQFF
CDR3nt: TGCAGCGTTCTCTTCGGGACAGGGGGCAATGAGCAGTTCTTC

j_gene: TRBJ1-1
len: 14
d_gene: -
v_gene: TRBV5-4
abundance: -
CDR3aa: CASSYQQRNTEAFF
CDR3nt: TGTGCCAGCAGCTATCAACAGAGAAACACTGAAGCTTTCTTT

j_gene: TRBJ1-5
len: 15
d_gene: TRBD1
v_gene: TRBV28
abundance: -
CDR3aa: CASSLEGAGNQPQHF
CDR3nt: TGTGCCAGCAGTTTGGAGGGGGCGGGTAATCAGCCCCAGCATTTT

j_gene: TRBJ2-1
len: 17
d_gene: -
v_gene: TRBV27
abundance: -
CDR3aa: CASSLLSGMSSYNEQFF
CDR3nt: TGTGCCAGCAGTTTATTGAGTGGGATGAGCTCCTACAATGAGCAGTTCTTC

j_gene: TRBJ2-2
len: 16
d_gene: -
v_gene: TRBV6-1
abundance: -
CDR3aa: CASSEYISGLSGELFF
CDR3nt: TGTGCCAGCAGTGAATACATCTCGGGGCTGAGCGGGGAGCTGTTTTTT

j_gene: TRBJ1-1
len: 14
d_gene: -
v_gene: TRBV19
abundance: -
CDR3aa: CASSSRVANTEAFF
CDR3nt: TGTGCCAGTAGTTCTCGAGTTGCTAACACTGAAGCTTTCTTT

j_gene: TRBJ1-2
len: 15
d_gene: TRBD1
v_gene: TRBV5-4
abundance: -
CDR3aa: CASSLDRGKNYGYTF
CDR3nt: TGTGCCAGCAGCTTGGACAGGGGAAAAAACTATGGCTACACCTTC

j_gene: TRBJ2-3
len: 14
d_gene: -
v_gene: TRBV11-2
abundance: once
CDR3aa: CASSLSGSADTQYF
CDR3nt: TGTGCCAGCAGCTTATCCGGGTCCGCAGATACGCAGTATTTT

j_gene: TRBJ2-2
len: 18
d_gene: -
v_gene: TRBV15
abundance: -
CDR3aa: CATSRDWGWAFETGELFF
CDR3nt: TGTGCCACCAGCAGAGATTGGGGGTGGGCGTTCGAAACCGGGGAGCTGTTTTTT

j_gene: TRBJ2-5
len: 17
d_gene: TRBD2
v_gene: TRBV5-6
abundance: -
CDR3aa: CASSLGGEAGRKETQYF
CDR3nt: TGTGCCAGCAGCTTGGGGGGCGAAGCGGGAAGGAAAGAGACCCAGTACTTC

j_gene: TRBJ2-5
len: 13
d_gene: -
v_gene: TRBV5-1
abundance: few
CDR3aa: CASSWADQETQYF
CDR3nt: TGCGCCAGCAGCTGGGCCGACCAAGAGACCCAGTACTTC

j_gene: TRBJ2-5
len: 16
d_gene: TRBD2
v_gene: TRBV7-2
abundance: -
CDR3aa: CASSPGGGAGEETQYF
CDR3nt: TGTGCCAGCAGCCCCGGCGGTGGAGCGGGAGAAGAGACCCAGTACTTC

j_gene: TRBJ1-5
len: 15
d_gene: -
v_gene: TRBV7-2
abundance: -
CDR3aa: CASSRNYQRNQPQHF
CDR3nt: TGTGCCAGCAGCCGGAATTACCAGCGAAATCAGCCCCAGCATTTT

j_gene: TRBJ1-5
len: 14
d_gene: -
v_gene: TRBV19
abundance: -
CDR3aa: CASRTDGPRQPQHF
CDR3nt: TGTGCCAGTCGGACAGACGGGCCGCGGCAGCCCCAGCATTTT

j_gene: TRBJ1-4
len: 11
d_gene: TRBD1
v_gene: TRBV20-1
abundance: once
CDR3aa: CSARQGVKLFF
CDR3nt: TGCAGTGCTCGACAGGGAGTGAAACTGTTTTTT

j_gene: TRBJ2-7
len: 12
d_gene: -
v_gene: TRBV2
abundance: -
CDR3aa: CASRTDRHEQYF
CDR3nt: TGTGCCAGCAGGACCGACAGGCACGAGCAGTACTTC

j_gene: TRBJ2-1
len: 15
d_gene: -
v_gene: TRBV5-4
abundance: -
CDR3aa: CASSLGNRVIDEQFF
CDR3nt: TGTGCCAGCAGCTTGGGCAACAGGGTAATAGATGAGCAGTTCTTC

j_gene: TRBJ2-1
len: 14
d_gene: -
v_gene: TRBV7-3
abundance: few
CDR3aa: CASSLTAGAHEQFF
CDR3nt: TGTGCCAGCAGCCTCACGGCGGGGGCCCATGAGCAGTTCTTC

j_gene: TRBJ2-2
len: 16
d_gene: -
v_gene: TRBV18
abundance: -
CDR3aa: CASSPRGAPVAGELFF
CDR3nt: TGTGCCAGCTCACCCCGCGGGGCGCCGGTGGCCGGGGAGCTGTTTTTT

j_gene: TRBJ2-7
len: 14
d_gene: TRBD2
v_gene: TRBV7-2
abundance: -
CDR3aa: CASSFLAGVYEQYF
CDR3nt: TGTGCCAGCAGCTTTCTAGCGGGAGTATACGAGCAGTACTTC

j_gene: TRBJ2-1
len: 15
d_gene: -
v_gene: TRBV13
abundance: -
CDR3aa: CASSPGSGTYNEQFF
CDR3nt: TGTGCCAGTTCCCCCGGTAGCGGCACCTACAATGAGCAGTTCTTC

j_gene: TRBJ2-7
len: 13
d_gene: TRBD2
v_gene: TRBV18
abundance: -
CDR3aa: CASSPPSGSEQYF
CDR3nt: TGTGCCAGCTCACCACCTAGCGGGAGCGAGCAGTACTTC

j_gene: TRBJ2-1
len: 19
d_gene: TRBD2
v_gene: TRBV15
abundance: once
CDR3aa: CATSRPYPLAGRSYNEQFF
CDR3nt: TGTGCCACCAGCAGACCTTACCCCTTAGCGGGGAGGTCCTACAATGAGCAGTTCTTC

j_gene: TRBJ1-2
len: 15
d_gene: -
v_gene: TRBV4-1
abundance: -
CDR3aa: CASSQTSRRDYGYTF
CDR3nt: TGCGCCAGCAGCCAAACCTCTCGCAGGGACTATGGCTACACCTTC

j_gene: TRBJ1-6
len: 17
d_gene: TRBD1
v_gene: TRBV7-9
abundance: once
CDR3aa: CASSPGGQGVEVSPLHF
CDR3nt: TGTGCCAGCAGCCCAGGGGGACAGGGGGTAGAGGTTTCACCCCTCCACTTT

j_gene: TRBJ2-1
len: 12
d_gene: -
v_gene: TRBV2
abundance: -
CDR3aa: CASSERANEQFF
CDR3nt: TGCGCCAGCAGTGAGAGGGCCAATGAGCAGTTCTTC

j_gene: TRBJ1-2
len: 13
d_gene: -
v_gene: TRBV2
abundance: -
CDR3aa: CASSEASFGGYTF
CDR3nt: TGTGCCAGCAGTGAAGCATCGTTCGGTGGCTACACCTTC